What follows are 10 T cell receptor beta chains derived from one specimen sequenced in a study of T-cell memory formation after mild COVID-19. TCRdb re-derived calls from the 5' RACE reads in MiXCR, one entry per CDR3 protein. Among about half a million distinct CDR3 sequences listed, 18% were seen once. The specimen sequenced was PBMCs or a T cell subset sorted from them (not recorded which). The receptor source for this set is an adult woman who had mild COVID-19 (a few samples of this study predate the infection). Cell type and time point are not known.

This rearrangement joins TRBV29-1 to TRBJ1-2; the D gene is possibly TRBD1 (5 bases). CDR1 is SQVTM and CDR2 is ANQGSEA in the germline V gene. This CDR3 is 14 amino acids long. Trimming removed 6 bases from V and 8 bases from J, with 22 bases in between. The CDR3 region has the DNA TGCAGCGTGGGCACTTTGGCCGGGACCATGGGCTACACCTTC. Protein sequence: CSVGTLAGTMGYTF.

This chain connects TRBV5-1 to TRBJ2-7; no clear D. This CDR3 spans 14 amino acids. Germline-derived CDR1 and CDR2 are SGHRS and YFSETQ. The V end lost 3 bases, the J end lost 1 base, and 11 bases lay between the germline ends. Written as DNA, the CDR3 is TGCGCCAGCAGCTGGCTTGACACATCCTACGAGCAGTACTTC. It is translated as CASSWLDTSYEQYF.

The chain recombines TRBV7-6 with TRBJ2-7; D is ambiguous. This CDR3 spans 14 amino acids. V lost 6 bases, J lost 0 bases, and 12 bases lay in between. Germline loops: CDR1 SGHVS, CDR2 FNYEAQ. The DNA for the CDR3 is TGTGCCAGCAGTCCAACCGGGTTCTCCTACGAGCAGTACTTC. This codes for CASSPTGFSYEQYF.

This clonotype was counted only a few times. This rearrangement joins TRBV15 to TRBJ2-3; no reliable D call. V dropped 1 base and J dropped 4 bases, with 12 bases sitting between them. Germline lookup yields CDR1 LNHNV and CDR2 YYDKDF (reference sequence). The CDR3 is 15 residues long. CDR3: CATSRAQAAADTQYF. In DNA, the CDR3 is TGTGCCACCAGCAGAGCGCAGGCAGCCGCAGATACGCAGTATTTT.

The rearrangement joins TRBV7-2 to TRBJ1-3; the D is unclear. The ends were cut back, 5 bases at V and 0 bases at J, with 11 bases in the middle. The germline V gene has CDR1 SGHTA and CDR2 FQGNSA. The CDR3 loop spans 15 amino acids. CDR3 region: CASSHEGSSGNTIYF. The CDR3 DNA reads TGTGCCAGCAGCCATGAGGGTAGCTCTGGAAACACCATATATTTT. Looking up the rest from reference TRBV7-2 and TRBJ1-3 gives the full variable domain: GAGVSQSPSNKVTEKGKDVELRCDPISGHTALYWYRQSLGQGLEFLIYFQGNSAPDKSGLPSDRFSAERTGGSVSTLTIQRTQQEDSAVYLCASSHEGSSGNTIYFGEGSWLTVV.

This rearrangement joins TRBV10-3 to TRBJ1-1; TRBD1 might be the D (5 bases). Germline-derived CDR1 and CDR2 are ENHRY and SYGVKD. This CDR3 has 14 amino acids. V was trimmed by 4 bases and J by 5 bases, leaving 14 bases between them. As DNA, the CDR3 is TGTGCCATCAGTGGGAGCGGGGCCCGGACTGAAGCTTTCTTT. Protein product: CAISGSGARTEAFF.

V usage is TRBV21-1 and J usage is TRBJ2-7; the D call TRBD1 from the table was never checked on the DNA. TRBV21-1 is a pseudogene locus. The CDR3 has 15 amino acids. For the CDR3, the DNA is TGTGCCAGCAGCAAAGGGACAGGGGGCTGTCGGGAGCAGTACTTC. Amino acids: CASSKGTGGCREQYF.

The J gene is TRBJ2-3, the V gene TRBV7-2, with D tentatively TRBD2 (6 bases). The CDR3 totals 16 residues. Germline CDR1 reads SGHTA; CDR2 reads FQGNSA. With 6 bases removed from V and 0 bases from J, the gap between germline ends came to 16 bases. CDR3 nucleotide sequence: TGTGCCAGCAGAGAAGAGATAGCGGTTAGCACAGATACGCAGTATTTT. This translates into CASREEIAVSTDTQYF.

This clonotype was counted only a few times. The V and J genes are TRBV12-5 and TRBJ1-1; tentatively, D is TRBD1 (6 bases). The CDR3 contains 12 residues. Germline V gene lookup returns CDR1 LGHNT and CDR2 FRNRAP. V lost 8 bases, J lost 5 bases, and 12 bases lay in between. The CDR3 DNA reads as TGTGCTAGTCAGAAAGGGGGTACTGAAGCTTTCTTT. As protein: CASQKGGTEAFF.

This clonotype has a count of ten or more. CDR3 sequence reads: CASSQDWAYQETQYF. DNA for the CDR3: TGTGCCAGCAGCCAAGATTGGGCTTACCAAGAGACCCAGTACTTC. This rearrangement joins TRBV4-2 to TRBJ2-5; D is unresolved. The germline gives CDR1 LGHNA, CDR2 YNFKEQ. The CDR3 runs to 15 residues. Trimming pared 0 bases from V and 0 bases from J, leaving 8 bases between.